The T cell receptor (beta chain) under discussion was sequenced for a study of OX40 agonist ivuxolimab in advanced cancers. Study observations and caveats: At 0.1 to 3.0 mg/kg and by week 6, CD4+ and CD8+ T cells in the blood had expanded clonally.

In regard to this clone: Its target is not known.

Produced via immunoSEQ multiplex PCR; TCRdb's table is partial and in-frame only. The sample records 65,000 to 90,000 clones, roughly 80% being singletons. This CDR3 is built from 15 residues. The V call is TRBV21-1, the J call TRBJ1-2; TRBD1 is the table's D call and was not checked against the DNA. TRBV21-1 is assigned pseudogene status. The receptor's source is an adult with an advanced solid tumor such as melanoma, head and neck, liver or kidney cancer. The sample was CD4+ or CD8+ T cells sorted from blood, taken in a trial of the OX40 agonist ivuxolimab. Here the CDR3 reads CASSNRQRRNYGYTF. CDR3 DNA sequence: TGTGCCAGCAGTAATAGACAGAGACGGAACTATGGCTACACCTTC.